These 30 T cell receptor beta chains were sequenced from one sample in a study of T-cell reconstitution after alpha-beta-depleted transplantation in children. Unique molecular identifiers were incorporated when the TCRbeta library was constructed. Each CDR3 protein is one row after TCRdb ran MiXCR on the PCR reads. The table includes 250,000 to 350,000 distinct CDR3 sequences, approximately 9.8% detected once. The sequencing here drew on PBMCs from the stem cell graft donor, taken from the stem cell graft. The receptors were sampled from a human donor who donated a stem cell graft to a child with SCID.

The V gene is TRBV7-9, the J gene TRBJ1-2; no clear D gene. The CDR3 has 12 amino acids. CDR1 is SEHNR and CDR2 is FQNEAQ in the germline V gene (reference sequence). The V and J ends lost 1 base and 7 bases respectively, with 7 bases between them. The CDR3 region has the DNA TGTGCCAGCAGCTTAGGGACTGGTGGCTACACCTTC. It yields the protein CASSLGTGGYTF.

This clonotype was counted only a few times. The chain is built from TRBV19 and TRBJ1-1; D is ambiguous. CDR1 and CDR2 from the germline V gene are LNHDA and SQIVND (reference sequence). The germline V and J ends were trimmed by 1 base and 5 bases, with 8 bases remaining between them. This CDR3 spans 13 amino acids. The DNA for the CDR3 is TGTGCCAGTAGTATAGGTCGAGGAACTGAAGCTTTCTTT. Protein product: CASSIGRGTEAFF. Filled out from reference TRBV19 and TRBJ1-1, the complete variable domain reads DGGITQSPKYLFRKEGQNVTLSCEQNLNHDAMYWYRQDPGQGLRLIYYSQIVNDFQKGDIAEGYSVSREKKESFPLTVTSAQKNPTAFYLCASSIGRGTEAFFGQGTRLTVV.

This clonotype appeared many times. V and J are TRBV10-3 and TRBJ2-7, with D perhaps assigned TRBD1 or TRBD2 (5 bases each). Trimming left V 7 bases short and J 5 bases short, with 21 bases between. CDR1 is ENHRY, CDR2 SYGVKD, per germline. The CDR3 loop spans 15 amino acids. CDR3 sequence: CAITPRDGSIHEQYF. Here the CDR3 DNA reads TGTGCCATCACTCCCCGGGACGGATCTATCCACGAGCAGTACTTC.

This clonotype came up a few times. The genes are TRBV3-1 and TRBJ1-6; tentatively, D is TRBD1 (6 bases). The CDR3 is made up of 15 amino acids. V dropped 2 bases and J dropped 7 bases, with 12 bases sitting between them. Germline V gene data show CDR1 as LGHDT and CDR2 as YNNKEL (reference sequence). CDR3 DNA sequence: TGTGCCAGCAGCCAACCCCAGGGGAAGAATTCACCCCTCCACTTT. Translation: CASSQPQGKNSPLHF.

The chain couples TRBV27 to TRBJ2-3; TRBD2 matches at 10 bases. The trim removed 6 bases at V and 1 base at J, leaving 4 bases unmatched. The V gene's germline CDR1 is MNHEY and CDR2 SMNVEV (reference sequence). This CDR3 is 15 amino acids long. CDR3 nucleotides: TGTGCCAGCAGGAGAGCGGGGGGGGGCACAGATACGCAGTATTTT. This encodes CASRRAGGGTDTQYF.

J is TRBJ2-7 and V is TRBV27; weak D call: TRBD1 (6 bases). Germline V gene lookup returns CDR1 MNHEY and CDR2 SMNVEV (reference sequence). Trimming cost V 2 bases and J 5 bases, with 16 bases left between them. The CDR3 length is 15 residues. In DNA form, the CDR3 reads TGTGCCAGCAGTTTAGGGTCCAGGGGCAGCGACGAGCAGTACTTC. Translated, it gives CASSLGSRGSDEQYF.

The rearrangement links TRBV20-1 to TRBJ2-3, with D hard to call. V was clipped by 3 bases and J by 0 bases, with 4 bases between them. The length of the CDR3 is 12 residues. Per germline, CDR1 DFQATT and CDR2 SNEGSKA (reference sequence). CDR3 loop: CSARASTDTQYF. As DNA, the CDR3 is TGCAGTGCTAGGGCGAGCACAGATACGCAGTATTTT.

The CDR3 region has the DNA TGTGCCAGCAGCCCAGGGACAGGGAAAAATCAGCCCCAGCATTTT. Residues: CASSPGTGKNQPQHF. The V gene is TRBV7-9, the J gene TRBJ1-5; 9 positions agree with TRBD1. CDR1 and CDR2 (germline): SEHNR, FQNEAQ (reference sequence). There are 15 residues in the CDR3. V trimming: 5 bases; J trimming: 4 bases; junction bases outside the gene matches: 6.

The V and J genes are TRBV13 and TRBJ2-2; 9 bases align to TRBD1. Trimming at V came to 5 bases and at J to 3 bases, leaving 10 bases not matched to a gene. From germline, CDR1 is PRHDT and CDR2 FYEKMQ (reference sequence). The CDR3 is 17 residues long. The CDR3 bases are TGTGCCAGCAGCAACCGTCGACAGGGGGTATACACCGGGGAGCTGTTTTTT. This sequence encodes CASSNRRQGVYTGELFF.

V and J are TRBV3-1 and TRBJ2-1; TRBD2 matches at 9 bases. CDR3 length equals 15 residues. Germline V gene lookup returns CDR1 LGHDT and CDR2 YNNKEL (reference sequence). V was clipped by 4 bases and J by 9 bases; unmatched bases: 10. CDR3 amino acids: CASSPRTSVVGEQFF. DNA for the CDR3: TGTGCCAGCAGCCCGCGGACTAGCGTCGTCGGTGAGCAGTTCTTC.

This clonotype was seen a handful of times. The CDR3 nucleotides are TGTGCCAGCAGTGGGCCCTCCTACGAGCAGTACTTC. This gives the protein CASSGPSYEQYF. The chain carries TRBV25-1 and TRBJ2-7; no reliable D call. There are 12 residues in the CDR3. Germline V gene lookup returns CDR1 MGHDK and CDR2 SYGVNS. Trimming removed 4 bases from V and 0 bases from J, with 4 bases in between.

This clonotype has just a few counts. The chain recombines TRBV20-1 with TRBJ2-5; 8 nucleotides match TRBD1. Trimming cost V 6 bases and J 4 bases; bases outside gene matches: 10. This CDR3 contains 14 residues. CDR1 is DFQATT and CDR2 is SNEGSKA in the germline V gene (reference sequence). The CDR3 DNA reads TGCAGTGCAACCAACAGGGGGTGGGGAGAGACCCAGTACTTC. This sequence encodes CSATNRGWGETQYF.

This clonotype was counted at least ten times. The genes are TRBV25-1 and TRBJ2-2, with 10 bases matching TRBD1. Germline V gene sequence: CDR1 MGHDK, CDR2 SYGVNS. Losses at the gene ends were 5 bases for V and 7 bases for J; bases not matched to a gene: 7. The CDR3 is made up of 15 amino acids. The CDR3 loop is CASSPWDRGDGELFF. Written as DNA, the CDR3 is TGTGCCAGCAGTCCCTGGGACAGGGGCGACGGGGAGCTGTTTTTT.

This chain uses TRBV2 with TRBJ2-5, with no clear D. The CDR3 runs 14 residues. V was trimmed by 8 bases and J by 5 bases, leaving 18 bases between them. Germline V gene data show CDR1 as SNHLY and CDR2 as FYNNEI. The CDR3 is CASGVRRVLETQYF. The CDR3 DNA is TGTGCCAGCGGCGTTAGAAGGGTATTGGAGACCCAGTACTTC.

The chain carries TRBV21-1 and TRBJ2-1. TRBV21-1 is a pseudogene locus. The CDR3 covers 14 residues. The CDR3 loop is CASSKGAGNNEQFF. DNA for the CDR3: TGTGCCAGCAGCAAAGGCGCGGGGAACAATGAGCAGTTCTTC.

In its sample, this clonotype was seen a few times. V and J are TRBV7-3 and TRBJ1-1; D uncertain. With 0 bases removed from V and 0 bases from J, the gap between germline ends came to 11 bases. The CDR3 has 16 residues. Germline lookup yields CDR1 SGHTA and CDR2 FQGTGA. CDR3 sequence (DNA): TGTGCCAGCAGCTTAACCGGAGGACGGGTGAACACTGAAGCTTTCTTT. It is translated as CASSLTGGRVNTEAFF.

In its sample, this clonotype was seen many times. V is TRBV12-3 or TRBV12-4 and J is TRBJ1-5; tentatively, D is TRBD1 (5 bases). V was pared by 3 bases and J by 2 bases, with 11 bases between. The CDR3 runs to 15 residues. CDR3 DNA: TGTGCCAGCAGTTTTTCCACGGGGCGCAATCAGCCCCAGCATTTT. It specifies CASSFSTGRNQPQHF.

The gene calls are TRBV12-3 or TRBV12-4 and TRBJ2-3; 8 nucleotides align to TRBD2. The CDR3 is 18 amino acids. The junction had 15 bases not matched to a gene; V was cut back by 6 bases and J by 1 base. CDR3: CASSPVPGGAGGTDTQYF. The CDR3 DNA sequence: TGTGCCAGCAGCCCCGTCCCCGGGGGGGCTGGGGGCACAGATACGCAGTATTTT.

This clonotype came up a few times. The rearrangement uses TRBV9 and TRBJ2-3; weak D call: TRBD2 (5 bases). V was pared by 6 bases and J by 2 bases, with 16 bases between. The CDR3 is made up of 15 amino acids. The germline V gene has CDR1 SGDLS and CDR2 YYNGEE. CDR3 nucleotide sequence: TGTGCCAGCACCCTCCTGGGGAGCTCCACAGATACGCAGTATTTT. Translating it yields CASTLLGSSTDTQYF.

Note on this clonotype: The junction differs from germline at one of its ends, possibly a read error. The V and J genes are TRBV12-3 or TRBV12-4 and TRBJ1-2, with TRBD1 identical over 7 bases. The CDR3 has 10 amino acids. The CDR3 bases are TGTGCCAGCAGTCTCGACAGGGCCTACTTC. Translated: CASSLDRAYF.

This clonotype was seen a few times. The chain recombines TRBV12-3 or TRBV12-4 with TRBJ1-1; the D is unclear. The CDR3 runs to 13 residues. Trimming pared 5 bases from V and 4 bases from J, leaving 11 bases between. CDR3 DNA: TGTGCCAGCAGTGATGACCCACGCACTGAAGCTTTCTTT. As protein: CASSDDPRTEAFF.

The rearrangement joins TRBV5-1 to TRBJ2-7, with TRBD2 identical over 14 bases. The CDR3 loop spans 18 amino acids. Germline trimming cut 4 bases from V and 0 bases from J; bases unmatched to any gene: 9. Per the germline V gene, CDR1 is SGHRS and CDR2 is YFSETQ. CDR3 amino acids: CASSAGLAGGPISYEQYF. The DNA of the CDR3 is TGCGCCAGCAGCGCAGGACTAGCGGGGGGCCCTATCTCCTACGAGCAGTACTTC.

The rearrangement links TRBV5-1 to TRBJ2-1; no definite D call. Per germline, CDR1 SGHRS and CDR2 YFSETQ. CDR3 length equals 11 residues. The V and J ends lost 0 bases and 16 bases respectively, with 11 bases between them. The CDR3 coding sequence is TGCGCCAGCAGCTTGGATGACCTCCTATTCTTC. Its protein product is CASSLDDLLFF.

The chain carries TRBV7-3 and TRBJ2-5; 16 positions agree with TRBD2. This CDR3 spans 16 amino acids. Germline V gives CDR1 SGHTA, CDR2 FQGTGA. V shed 5 bases and J 3 bases; nucleotides not matched to a gene: 3. CDR3 in DNA: TGTGCCAGCAGCCCGGGACTAGCGGGGGGGGAAGAGACCCAGTACTTC. Encoded protein: CASSPGLAGGEETQYF.

This chain links TRBV29-1 with TRBJ1-1; D is perhaps TRBD1 (6 bases). V lost 4 bases and J 5 bases, leaving 14 bases between the germline ends. In germline, CDR1 is SQVTM, CDR2 ANQGSEA. The CDR3 sequence is 13 residues long. The CDR3 DNA follows: TGCAGCGTTGGTAACAGGGTAGGGACTGAAGCTTTCTTT. It specifies CSVGNRVGTEAFF. Full variable domain (outside the CDR3, taken from reference TRBV29-1 and TRBJ1-1): SAVISQKPSRDICQRGTSLTIQCQVDSQVTMMFWYRQQPGQSLTLIATANQGSEATYESGFVIDKFPISRPNLTFSTLTVSNMSPEDSSIYLCSVGNRVGTEAFFGQGTRLTVV.

There are many counts of this clonotype. J is TRBJ2-1 and V is TRBV5-1; D gene unclear. Germline assignment: CDR1 SGHRS and CDR2 YFSETQ. V lost 2 bases, J lost 4 bases, and 10 bases lay in between. The CDR3 extends over 14 amino acids. This CDR3 is CASSFGPPYNEQFF. CDR3 DNA sequence: TGCGCCAGCAGCTTCGGACCTCCTTACAATGAGCAGTTCTTC.

The J gene is TRBJ2-5, the V gene TRBV20-1; 14 bases line up with TRBD2. Germline-derived CDR1 and CDR2 are DFQATT and SNEGSKA (reference sequence). V lost 3 bases to trimming and J lost 6 bases; unmatched junction nucleotides: 6. The CDR3 is made up of 15 amino acids. The CDR3 sequence: CSASNGLAGGQTQYF. The DNA for the CDR3 is TGCAGTGCTAGTAACGGACTAGCGGGGGGACAGACCCAGTACTTC.

In its sample, this clonotype was seen many times. The V gene is TRBV7-9, the J gene TRBJ2-7, with TRBD1 matching 7 bases. With 4 bases clipped from V and 2 bases from J, the junction kept 5 bases outside the gene matches. The CDR3 is 14 amino acids. Germline V lookup: CDR1 SEHNR, CDR2 FQNEAQ (reference sequence). The CDR3 DNA reads as TGTGCCAGCAGCTCATCCACAGGGGCCTACGAGCAGTACTTC. Its protein product is CASSSSTGAYEQYF.

In its sample, this clonotype was seen many times. The chain has TRBV19 and TRBJ2-1; the D gene is possibly TRBD1 (6 bases). This CDR3 has 12 residues. Germline CDR1 reads LNHDA; CDR2 reads SQIVND (reference sequence). Trimming removed 6 bases from V and 8 bases from J, with 11 bases in between. The CDR3, as DNA: TGTGCCAGTAGCCCACAGGGCTATGAGCAGTTCTTC. The encoded protein is CASSPQGYEQFF.

This clonotype was detected a few times. The gene calls are TRBV20-1 and TRBJ1-2; TRBD1 matches 9 bases. Germline trimming cut 6 bases from V and 2 bases from J; bases unmatched to any gene: 10. The CDR3 is made up of 15 amino acids. The germline gives CDR1 DFQATT, CDR2 SNEGSKA (reference sequence). CDR3: CSASPTGGSNYGYTF. In nucleotides, the CDR3 is TGCAGTGCCAGTCCCACAGGGGGCTCCAACTATGGCTACACCTTC.